This T cell receptor (beta chain) was sequenced during a study of response to subunit inactivated influenza vaccine (dated by TCRdb to the late 2010s). Context from the whole study: Deep quantitative T cell receptor repertoire profiling was used in the study to track responses to a trivalent subunit inactivated influenza vaccine. What the work shows at the level of the full study, not this receptor alone: The authors proposed that each seasonal influenza vaccination may bring in only a limited number of new T cells.

The CDR3 runs 15 residues from the cysteine to the phenylalanine. This entry keeps only the CDR3 DNA: 45 bases, framed from base 1. Between the V and J ends, shortened by 0 bases and 2 bases respectively, the junction contains 8 bases. The germline V gene specifies SGHRS as CDR1 and YFSETQ as CDR2. Libraries came from RT-PCR. TCRdb shows the sequencer as Illumina HiSeq 2500. TCRdb reanalyzed the raw reads on its own, using fastp at Q25 for trimming and MiXCR for clone calling, and kept in-frame beta chains. Each entry merges the rows of one CDR3 protein and shows their most common DNA and genes. A total of some 500,000 distinct CDR3 sequences appear in this sample, 10% to 15% of them only once. The ten most abundant clones make up roughly 13% of the sample. As concerns this clonotype: No antigen is known for it. Nothing much larger sits one base from this clone, and base qualities are not available.

The time point label on this specimen signifies: around 45 days after influenza vaccine administration. This receptor was identified in a man in his fifties who received an inactivated influenza vaccine. Donor details come from another sample of the same person, matched by shared clones. The sequenced sample was PBMCs from blood, obtained 40 to 50 days after vaccination. The chain is made from TRBV5-1 and TRBJ1-4, with a tentative D gene TRBD1 over 5 matching bases. The base sequence is TGCGCCAGCAGCTTGGTATCAGGGACTAATGAAAAACTGTTTTTT. It translates to CASSLVSGTNEKLFF.